A selection of T cell receptor beta chains follows, all from one sample in a study of patients and donors after allogeneic stem cell transplantation. One entry per CDR3 protein results from TCRdb running MiXCR on the RT-PCR reads. The repertoire holds about a million distinct CDR3 sequences, with more than 15% as singletons. The sequenced sample consisted of blood, either unsorted or a sorted T cell fraction (not recorded which). The receptors derive from a human donor who was either an allogeneic HSCT recipient or a stem cell or donor lymphocyte infusion donor (not recorded which). It is not recorded whose cells these are; they may come from a transplant donor. Both conserved end residues are part of each CDR3. D genes are given only for firm matches. The size entry is marked missing in some rows and otherwise reads once, few, many or a size class.

few	TRBV12-3/TRBV12-4	12	NA	TRBJ2-2	TGTGCCAGCAGTTTTTCTGCTGCGCGGCTGTTTTTT	CASSFSAARLFF
NA	TRBV7-9	14	TRBD1	TRBJ1-1	TGTGCCAGCAGCTTAGAGCTAGACAGGGGTCGGGCTTTCTTT	CASSLELDRGRAFF
NA	TRBV2	16	NA	TRBJ2-7	TGTGCCAGCAGCGGCGGGGGCAGGGGCCTCATCTACGAGCAGTACTTC	CASSGGGRGLIYEQYF
few	TRBV24-1	16	NA	TRBJ2-1	TGTGCCACCAGTGATAGAAGACAGAGCTCCTACAATGAGCAGTTCTTC	CATSDRRQSSYNEQFF
NA	TRBV9	18	TRBD2	TRBJ2-3	TGTGCCAGCAGCGTAGATCTAGCGGGGGGGCCAGTTAGCGATACGCAGTATTTT	CASSVDLAGGPVSDTQYF
few	TRBV4-2	15	NA	TRBJ1-1	TGTGCCAGCAGCCAAGATCCGATAATGAACACTGAAGCTTTCTTT	CASSQDPIMNTEAFF
few	TRBV5-1	17	TRBD1	TRBJ2-6	TGCGCCAGCAGCGAAGGGACAGGGAGCTCTGGGGCCAACGTCCTGACTTTC	CASSEGTGSSGANVLTF
NA	TRBV5-6	16	NA	TRBJ1-5	TGTGCCAGCAGCTTGCTGGCAGATTATAGCAATCAGCCCCAGCATTTT	CASSLLADYSNQPQHF
NA	TRBV12-3/TRBV12-4	14	NA	TRBJ2-2	TGTGCCAGCAGCTACGACCGGGATAGCGCGGAGCTGTTTTTT	CASSYDRDSAELFF
few	TRBV14	17	TRBD1	TRBJ2-7	TGTGCCAGCAGCCAAGCTCTCGGACCAGGGGGCTACCACGAGCAGTACTTC	CASSQALGPGGYHEQYF
NA	TRBV24-1	14	TRBD2	TRBJ2-7	TGTGCCACCAGTGTAGGCGGGAGCTCCTACGAGCAGTACTTC	CATSVGGSSYEQYF
NA	TRBV9	15	NA	TRBJ2-2	TGTGCCAGCAGAACCACTGGGGGGTTTACCGGGGAGCTGTTTTTT	CASRTTGGFTGELFF
NA	TRBV6-2/TRBV6-3	17	NA	TRBJ1-2	TGTGCCAGCAGTTACTCCTCGGGGGCGCATATTATCTATGGCTACACCTTC	CASSYSSGAHIIYGYTF
many	TRBV20-1	13	TRBD2	TRBJ2-7	TGCAGTGCACGGACTAGCGGAGCCTACGAGCAGTACTTC	CSARTSGAYEQYF
many	TRBV12-3/TRBV12-4	10	NA	TRBJ2-1	TGTGCCAGCAGCTTAGGTGAGCAGTTCTTC	CASSLGEQFF
NA	TRBV4-2	17	TRBD2	TRBJ2-3	TGTGCCAGCAGCCAATGGACTAGCGGGGGAGTCACAGATACGCAGTATTTT	CASSQWTSGGVTDTQYF
NA	TRBV27	16	NA	TRBJ2-7	TGTGCCAGCAGTTTTTTAGAACCTGGAAGCTCCTACGAGCAGTACTTC	CASSFLEPGSSYEQYF
few	TRBV24-1	16	TRBD2	TRBJ2-3	TGTGCCACCAGTGTTGGCGGGGGGATTGCGGAAGATACGCAGTATTTT	CATSVGGGIAEDTQYF
few	TRBV28	13	NA	TRBJ2-7	TGTGCCAGCAGTCCTCCCGGGACTCGCGAGCAGTACTTC	CASSPPGTREQYF
few	TRBV9	14	NA	TRBJ2-3	TGTGCCAGCAGCGACGGGGAAGGCACAGATACGCAGTATTTT	CASSDGEGTDTQYF
few	TRBV6-1	14	NA	TRBJ2-3	TGTGCCAGCAGGTTGGACAGAGACACAGATACGCAGTATTTT	CASRLDRDTDTQYF
NA	TRBV9	19	NA	TRBJ2-7	TGTGCCAGCAGCGTAGATTTGATGGTTCCTGGGGGCCGGTCCTACGAGCAGTACTTC	CASSVDLMVPGGRSYEQYF